This T cell receptor (beta chain) was obtained from a study of OX40 agonist ivuxolimab in advanced cancers. About the research overall: An anti-OX40 (CD134) antibody with agonistic activity, ivuxolimab, was administered to patients. Earlier anti-PD-1, anti-PD-L1 or anti-CTLA-4 therapy was permitted; 40% had received some.

Study conclusions and caveats: At 0.1 to 3.0 mg/kg, clonal expansion of CD4+ and CD8+ blood T cells had occurred by week 6.

This clone appeared a single time. What it binds is unknown. CDR1 and CDR2 from the germline V gene are MGHDK and SYGVNS. This CDR3 region has 11 residues. V was shortened by 2 bases and J by 4 bases, with 3 bases between the two germline ends. Clones were read by immunoSEQ multiplex PCR, and TCRdb kept only the in-frame ones, dropping some. The sample records tens of thousands of clones, approximately 92% being singletons. This chain uses TRBV25-1 with TRBJ2-7, with D uncertain. Sequenced here: CD4+ or CD8+ T cells sorted from blood, sampled in a trial of the OX40 agonist ivuxolimab. This TCR was sampled from an adult with an advanced solid tumor such as melanoma, head and neck, liver or kidney cancer. The CDR3 DNA follows: TGTGCCAGCAGTGAAGGGTACGAGCAGTACTTC. Its translation is CASSEGYEQYF.